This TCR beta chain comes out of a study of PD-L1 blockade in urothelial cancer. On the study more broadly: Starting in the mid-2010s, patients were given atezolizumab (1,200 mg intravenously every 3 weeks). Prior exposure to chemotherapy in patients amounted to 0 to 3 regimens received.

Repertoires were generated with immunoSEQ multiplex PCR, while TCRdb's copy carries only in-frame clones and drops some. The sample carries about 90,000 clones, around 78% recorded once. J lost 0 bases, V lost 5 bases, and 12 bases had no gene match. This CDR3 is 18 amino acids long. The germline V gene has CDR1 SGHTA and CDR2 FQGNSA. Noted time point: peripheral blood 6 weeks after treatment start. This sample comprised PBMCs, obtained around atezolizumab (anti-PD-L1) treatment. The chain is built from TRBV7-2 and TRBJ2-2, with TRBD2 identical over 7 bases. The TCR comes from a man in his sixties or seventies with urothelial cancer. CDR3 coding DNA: TGTGCCAGCAGCACCGATCTAGCGGCCCTAACGAACACCGGGGAGCTGTTTTTT. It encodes CASSTDLAALTNTGELFF.